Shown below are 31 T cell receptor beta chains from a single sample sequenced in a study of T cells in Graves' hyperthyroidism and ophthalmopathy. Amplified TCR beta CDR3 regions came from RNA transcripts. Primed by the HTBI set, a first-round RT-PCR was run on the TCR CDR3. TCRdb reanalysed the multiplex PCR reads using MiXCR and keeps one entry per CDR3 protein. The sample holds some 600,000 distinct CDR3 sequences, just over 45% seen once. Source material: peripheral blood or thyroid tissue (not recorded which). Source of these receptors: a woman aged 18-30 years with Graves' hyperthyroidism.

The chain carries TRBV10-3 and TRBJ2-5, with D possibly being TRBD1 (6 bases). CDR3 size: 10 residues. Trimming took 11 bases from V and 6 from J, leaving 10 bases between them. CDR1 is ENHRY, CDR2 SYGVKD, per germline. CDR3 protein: CASGVKTQYF. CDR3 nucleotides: TGTGCCTCAGGGGTAAAGACCCAGTACTTC.

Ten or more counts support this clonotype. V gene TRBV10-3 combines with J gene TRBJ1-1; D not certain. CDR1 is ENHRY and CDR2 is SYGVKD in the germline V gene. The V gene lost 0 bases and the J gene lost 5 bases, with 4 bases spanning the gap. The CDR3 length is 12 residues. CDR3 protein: CAISESATEAFF. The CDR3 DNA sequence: TGTGCCATCAGTGAGTCCGCGACTGAAGCTTTCTTT.

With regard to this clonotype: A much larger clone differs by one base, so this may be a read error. In DNA, the CDR3 is TGTGCCAGCAGTGAACTAGCGGGAACCTACGAGCAGTACTTC. Amino acids: CASSELAGTYEQYF. The gene calls are TRBV19 and TRBJ2-7; 10 bases align to TRBD2. This CDR3 is 14 amino acids long. Germline values: CDR1 LNHDA, CDR2 SQIVND (reference sequence). V lost 9 bases to trimming and J lost 2 bases; unmatched junction nucleotides: 7. The whole variable domain, filled in from reference TRBV19 and TRBJ2-7, reads DGGITQSPKYLFRKEGQNVTLSCEQNLNHDAMYWYRQDPGQGLRLIYYSQIVNDFQKGDIAEGYSVSREKKESFPLTVTSAQKNPTAFYLCASSELAGTYEQYFGPGTRLTVT.

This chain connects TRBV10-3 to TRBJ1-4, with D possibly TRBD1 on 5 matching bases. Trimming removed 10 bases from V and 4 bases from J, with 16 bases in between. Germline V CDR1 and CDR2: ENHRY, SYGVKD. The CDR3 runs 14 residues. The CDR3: CATTPGDGNEKLFF. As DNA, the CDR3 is TGTGCCACCACCCCGGGGGACGGTAATGAAAAACTGTTTTTT.

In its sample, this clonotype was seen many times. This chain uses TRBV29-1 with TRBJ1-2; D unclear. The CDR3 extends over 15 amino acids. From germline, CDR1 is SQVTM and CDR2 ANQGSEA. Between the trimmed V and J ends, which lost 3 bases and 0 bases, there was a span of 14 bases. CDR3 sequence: CSVDRSEGANYGYTF. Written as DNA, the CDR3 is TGCAGCGTTGATAGGTCGGAGGGAGCTAACTATGGCTACACCTTC.

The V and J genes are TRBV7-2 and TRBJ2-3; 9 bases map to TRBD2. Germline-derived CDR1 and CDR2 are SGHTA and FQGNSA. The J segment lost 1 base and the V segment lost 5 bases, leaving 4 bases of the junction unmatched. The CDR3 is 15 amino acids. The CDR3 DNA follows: TGTGCCAGCAGCACACGGACTAGCGGCACAGATACGCAGTATTTT. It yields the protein CASSTRTSGTDTQYF.

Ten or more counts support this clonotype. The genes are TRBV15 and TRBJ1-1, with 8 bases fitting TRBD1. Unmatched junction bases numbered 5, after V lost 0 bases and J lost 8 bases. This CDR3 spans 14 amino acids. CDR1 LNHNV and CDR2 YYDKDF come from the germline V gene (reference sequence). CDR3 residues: CATSRDQGAREAFF. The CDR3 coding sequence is TGTGCCACCAGCAGAGACCAGGGGGCGAGGGAAGCTTTCTTT.

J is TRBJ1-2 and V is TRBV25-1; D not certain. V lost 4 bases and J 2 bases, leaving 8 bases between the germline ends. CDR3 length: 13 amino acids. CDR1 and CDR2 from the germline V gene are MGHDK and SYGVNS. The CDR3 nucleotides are TGTGCCAGCAGTGCCCCGGGCAACTATGGCTACACCTTC. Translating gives CASSAPGNYGYTF.

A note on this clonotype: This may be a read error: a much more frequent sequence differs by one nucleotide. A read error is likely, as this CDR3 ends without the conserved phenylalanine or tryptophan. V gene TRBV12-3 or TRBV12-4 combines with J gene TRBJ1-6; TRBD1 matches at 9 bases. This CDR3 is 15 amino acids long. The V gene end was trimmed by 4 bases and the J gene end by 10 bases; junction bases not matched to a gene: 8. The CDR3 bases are TGTGCCAGCAGTTACTCGACAGGGGGACGGTCACCCCTCCACCTT. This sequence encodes CASSYSTGGRSPLHL.

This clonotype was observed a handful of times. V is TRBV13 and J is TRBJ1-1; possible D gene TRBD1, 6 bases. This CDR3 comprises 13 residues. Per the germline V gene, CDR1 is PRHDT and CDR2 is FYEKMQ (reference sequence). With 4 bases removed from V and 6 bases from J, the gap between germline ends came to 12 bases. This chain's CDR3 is CASSSGTIPEAFF. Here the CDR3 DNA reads TGTGCCAGCAGCTCGGGGACAATTCCTGAAGCTTTCTTT.

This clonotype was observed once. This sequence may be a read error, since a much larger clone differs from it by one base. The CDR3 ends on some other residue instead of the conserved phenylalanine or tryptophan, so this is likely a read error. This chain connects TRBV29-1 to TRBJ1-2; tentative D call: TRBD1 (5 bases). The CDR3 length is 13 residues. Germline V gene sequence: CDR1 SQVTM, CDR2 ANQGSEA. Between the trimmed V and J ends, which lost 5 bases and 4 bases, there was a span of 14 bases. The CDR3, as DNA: TGCAGCGTTCCAGGGCAATGGGGCTATGGCTACACCCTC. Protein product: CSVPGQWGYGYTL.

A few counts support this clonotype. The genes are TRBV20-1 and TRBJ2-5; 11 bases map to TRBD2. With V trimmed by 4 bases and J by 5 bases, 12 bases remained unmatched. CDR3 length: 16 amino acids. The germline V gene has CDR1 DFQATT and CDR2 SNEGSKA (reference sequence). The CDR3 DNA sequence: TGCAGTGCTAATAGGGTAGCGGGAGGGCCGGGGGAGACCCAGTACTTC. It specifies CSANRVAGGPGETQYF.

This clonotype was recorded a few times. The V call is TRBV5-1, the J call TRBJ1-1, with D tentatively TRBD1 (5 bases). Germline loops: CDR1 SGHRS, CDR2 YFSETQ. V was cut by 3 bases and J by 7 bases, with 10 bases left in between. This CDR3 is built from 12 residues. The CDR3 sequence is CASSSTGGEAFF. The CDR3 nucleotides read TGCGCCAGCAGCTCAACCGGGGGTGAAGCTTTCTTT. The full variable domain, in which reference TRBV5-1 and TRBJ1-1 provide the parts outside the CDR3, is KAGVTQTPRYLIKTRGQQVTLSCSPISGHRSVSWYQQTPGQGLQFLFEYFSETQRNKGNFPGRFSGRQFSNSRSEMNVSTLELGDSALYLCASSSTGGEAFFGQGTRLTVV.

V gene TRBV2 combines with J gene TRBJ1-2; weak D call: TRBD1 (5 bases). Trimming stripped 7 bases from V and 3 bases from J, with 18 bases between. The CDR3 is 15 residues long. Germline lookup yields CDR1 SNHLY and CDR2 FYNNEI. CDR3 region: CASIRGGEGYYGYTF. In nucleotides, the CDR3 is TGTGCCAGCATCCGCGGGGGTGAGGGGTACTATGGCTACACCTTC.

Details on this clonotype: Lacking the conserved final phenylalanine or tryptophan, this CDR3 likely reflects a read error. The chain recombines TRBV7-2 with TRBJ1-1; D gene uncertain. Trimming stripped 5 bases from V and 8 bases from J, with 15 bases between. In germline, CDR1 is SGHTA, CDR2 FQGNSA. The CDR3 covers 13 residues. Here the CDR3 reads CASSRDRGHEAFL. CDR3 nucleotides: TGTGCCAGCAGCCGCGACCGCGGGCACGAAGCTTTCCTT.

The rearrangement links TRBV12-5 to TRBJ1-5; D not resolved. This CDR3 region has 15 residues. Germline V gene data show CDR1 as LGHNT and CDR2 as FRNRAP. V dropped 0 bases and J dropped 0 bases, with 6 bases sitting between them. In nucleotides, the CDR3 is TGTGCTAGTGGTTTGGTACCCGATAGCAATCAGCCCCAGCATTTT. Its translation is CASGLVPDSNQPQHF. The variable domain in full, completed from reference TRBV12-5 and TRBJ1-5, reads DARVTQTPRHKVTEMGQEVTMRCQPILGHNTVFWYRQTMMQGLELLAYFRNRAPLDDSGMPKDRFSAEMPDATLATLKIQPSEPRDSAVYFCASGLVPDSNQPQHFGDGTRLSIL.

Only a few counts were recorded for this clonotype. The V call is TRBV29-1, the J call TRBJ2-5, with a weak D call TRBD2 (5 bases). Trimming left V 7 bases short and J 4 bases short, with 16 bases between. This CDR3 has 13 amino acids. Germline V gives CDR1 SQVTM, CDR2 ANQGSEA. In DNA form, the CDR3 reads TGCAGCGCCCTCTCCCCGGGGTTAGAGACCCAGTACTTC. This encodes CSALSPGLETQYF. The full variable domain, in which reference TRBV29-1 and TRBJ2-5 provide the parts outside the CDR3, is SAVISQKPSRDICQRGTSLTIQCQVDSQVTMMFWYRQQPGQSLTLIATANQGSEATYESGFVIDKFPISRPNLTFSTLTVSNMSPEDSSIYLCSALSPGLETQYFGPGTRLLVL.

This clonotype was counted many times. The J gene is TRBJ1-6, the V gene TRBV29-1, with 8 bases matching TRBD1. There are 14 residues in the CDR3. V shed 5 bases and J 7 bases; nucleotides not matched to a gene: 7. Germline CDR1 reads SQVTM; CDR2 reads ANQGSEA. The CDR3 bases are TGCAGCGTTCGCGACAGGGGTCGGAATTCACCCCTCCACTTT. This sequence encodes CSVRDRGRNSPLHF.

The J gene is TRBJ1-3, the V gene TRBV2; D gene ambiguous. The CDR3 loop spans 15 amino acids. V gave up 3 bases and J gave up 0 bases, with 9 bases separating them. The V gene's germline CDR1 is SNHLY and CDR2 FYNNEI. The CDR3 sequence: CASSDSMGSGNTIYF. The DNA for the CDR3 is TGTGCCAGCAGTGACTCGATGGGCTCTGGAAACACCATATATTTT.

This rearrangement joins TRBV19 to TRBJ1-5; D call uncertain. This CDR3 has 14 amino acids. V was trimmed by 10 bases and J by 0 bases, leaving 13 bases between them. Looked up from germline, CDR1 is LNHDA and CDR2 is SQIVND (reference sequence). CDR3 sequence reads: CAISTHASNQPQHF. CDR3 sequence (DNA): TGTGCCATTTCCACCCACGCTAGCAATCAGCCCCAGCATTTT.

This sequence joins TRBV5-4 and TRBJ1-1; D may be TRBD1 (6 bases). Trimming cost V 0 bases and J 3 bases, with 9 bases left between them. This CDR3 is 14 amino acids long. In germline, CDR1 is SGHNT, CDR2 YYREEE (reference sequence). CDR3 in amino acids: CASSLEQGYTEAFF. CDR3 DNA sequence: TGTGCCAGCAGCTTGGAACAGGGTTACACTGAAGCTTTCTTT.

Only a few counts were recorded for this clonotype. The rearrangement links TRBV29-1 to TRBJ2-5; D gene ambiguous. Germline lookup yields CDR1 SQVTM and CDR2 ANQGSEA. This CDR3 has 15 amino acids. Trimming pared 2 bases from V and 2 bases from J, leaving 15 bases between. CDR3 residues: CSVEPPANQQETQYF. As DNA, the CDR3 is TGCAGCGTTGAACCCCCTGCTAACCAACAAGAGACCCAGTACTTC.

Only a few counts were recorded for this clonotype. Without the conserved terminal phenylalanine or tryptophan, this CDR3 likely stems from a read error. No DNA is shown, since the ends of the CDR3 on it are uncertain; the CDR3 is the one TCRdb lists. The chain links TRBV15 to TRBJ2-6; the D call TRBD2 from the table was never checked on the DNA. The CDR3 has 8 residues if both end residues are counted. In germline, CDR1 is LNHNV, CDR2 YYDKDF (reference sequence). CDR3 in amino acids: CATSRDTS.

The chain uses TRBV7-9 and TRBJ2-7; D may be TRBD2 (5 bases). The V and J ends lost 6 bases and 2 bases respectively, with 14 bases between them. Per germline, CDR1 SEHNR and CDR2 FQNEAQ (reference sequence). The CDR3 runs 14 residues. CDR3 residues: CASSQRLGAYEQYF. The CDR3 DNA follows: TGTGCCAGCAGTCAAAGACTGGGAGCCTACGAGCAGTACTTC.

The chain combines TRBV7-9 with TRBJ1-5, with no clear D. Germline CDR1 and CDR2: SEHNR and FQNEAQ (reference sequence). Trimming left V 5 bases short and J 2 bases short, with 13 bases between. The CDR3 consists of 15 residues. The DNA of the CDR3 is TGTGCCAGCAGCCAAGATGGGAGGGGCAATCAGCCCCAGCATTTT. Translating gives CASSQDGRGNQPQHF. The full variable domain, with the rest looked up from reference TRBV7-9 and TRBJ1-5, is DTGVSQNPRHKITKRGQNVTFRCDPISEHNRLYWYRQTLGQGPEFLTYFQNEAQLEKSRLLSDRFSAERPKGSFSTLEIQRTEQGDSAMYLCASSQDGRGNQPQHFGDGTRLSIL.

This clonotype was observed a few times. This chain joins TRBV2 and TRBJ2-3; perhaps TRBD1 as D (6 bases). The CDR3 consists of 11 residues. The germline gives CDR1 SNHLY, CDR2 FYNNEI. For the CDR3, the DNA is TGTGCGGGGGCGCGAGGAGATACGCAGTATTTT. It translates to CAGARGDTQYF.

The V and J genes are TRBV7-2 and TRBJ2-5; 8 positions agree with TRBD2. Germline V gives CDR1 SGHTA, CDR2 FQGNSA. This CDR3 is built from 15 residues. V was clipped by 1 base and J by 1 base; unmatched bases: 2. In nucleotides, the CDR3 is TGTGCCAGCAGCTTAGGACTAGCGCCCCAAGAGACCCAGTACTTC. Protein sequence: CASSLGLAPQETQYF.

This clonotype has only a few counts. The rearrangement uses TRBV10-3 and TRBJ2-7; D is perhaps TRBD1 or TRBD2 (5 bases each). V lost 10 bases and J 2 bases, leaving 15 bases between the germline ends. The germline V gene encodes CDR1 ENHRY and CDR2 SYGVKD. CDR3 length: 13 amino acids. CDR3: CASSPGAAYEQYF. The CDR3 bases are TGTGCCAGCAGCCCCGGGGCAGCCTACGAGCAGTACTTC.

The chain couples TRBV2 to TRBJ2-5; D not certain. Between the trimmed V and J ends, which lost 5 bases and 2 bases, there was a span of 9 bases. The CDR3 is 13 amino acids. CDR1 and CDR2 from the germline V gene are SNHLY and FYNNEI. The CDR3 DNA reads TGTGCCAGCAGTTGGACCACACAAGAGACCCAGTACTTC. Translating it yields CASSWTTQETQYF.

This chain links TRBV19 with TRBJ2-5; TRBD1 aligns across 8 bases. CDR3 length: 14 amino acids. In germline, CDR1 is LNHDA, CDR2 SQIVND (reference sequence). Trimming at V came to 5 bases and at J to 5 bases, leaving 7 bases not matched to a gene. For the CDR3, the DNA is TGTGCCAGTAGTGCCTACCGGACAGGGGAGACCCAGTACTTC. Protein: CASSAYRTGETQYF.

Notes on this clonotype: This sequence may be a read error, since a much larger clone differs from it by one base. The CDR3 sequence is CASSGTEPTEELFF. CDR3 nucleotides: TGTGCCAGCAGTGGGACAGAGCCCACCGAGGAGCTGTTTTTT. The rearrangement joins TRBV2 to TRBJ2-2, with D perhaps TRBD1 (6 bases). Germline V lookup: CDR1 SNHLY, CDR2 FYNNEI. The CDR3 length is 14 residues.